These 3 T cell receptor beta chains were sequenced from one sample in a study of blood T cell repertoires in COVID-19 (dated by TCRdb to between 2020 and 2021). Libraries were prepared through the immunoSEQ multiplex PCR assay. The table comes from immuneACCESS by way of TCRdb, which keeps in-frame sequences with V and J called. Part of the clones is missing from these tables; in studies checked, under half for an unresolved V gene and the rest for unknown reasons. Across this sample there are approximately 280,000 clones, with about 91% seen only once. The ten biggest clones cover about 12% of the sample. The material sequenced was peripheral blood. These receptors were collected from a woman in her sixties with acute or convalescent COVID-19.

The gene calls are TRBV7-9 and TRBJ2-1; 8 positions agree with TRBD2. Germline V gene lookup returns CDR1 SEHNR and CDR2 FQNEAQ (reference sequence). With 2 bases clipped from V and 4 bases from J, the junction kept 1 base outside the gene matches. The CDR3 is 14 amino acids. The CDR3 sequence is CASSLTSGYNEQFF. The CDR3 DNA follows: TGTGCCAGCAGCTTAACTAGCGGTTACAATGAGCAGTTCTTC.

The CDR3 loop reads CASSQMTNTGELFF. DNA of the CDR3: TGTGCCAGTAGTCAAATGACTAACACCGGGGAGCTGTTTTTT. The gene calls are TRBV19 and TRBJ2-2, with unresolved D. Deletions cut 5 bases from V and 2 bases from J, with 9 bases between. This CDR3 spans 14 amino acids. Germline CDR1 is LNHDA and CDR2 is SQIVND (reference sequence).

The V gene is TRBV4-1, the J gene TRBJ1-6; 8 nucleotides agree with TRBD1. The length of the CDR3 is 16 residues. The J segment lost 7 bases and the V segment lost 1 base, leaving 6 bases of the junction unmatched. The germline V gene encodes CDR1 MGHRA and CDR2 YSYEKL. The CDR3 sequence: CASSQGQGAKNSPLHF. The CDR3 DNA sequence: TGCGCCAGCAGCCAAGGCCAGGGGGCGAAGAATTCACCCCTCCACTTT.